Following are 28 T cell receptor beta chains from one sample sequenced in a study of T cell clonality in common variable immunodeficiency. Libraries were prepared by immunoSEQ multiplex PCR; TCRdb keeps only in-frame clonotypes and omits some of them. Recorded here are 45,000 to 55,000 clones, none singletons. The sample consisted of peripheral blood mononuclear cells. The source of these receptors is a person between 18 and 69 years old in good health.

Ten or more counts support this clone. CDR3 in amino acids: CAWSVLDEQYF. Partial CDR3 DNA: TGTGCCTGGAGTGTTTTAGACGAG. The chain employs TRBV30 and TRBJ2-7; D call uncertain. The read halts 3 residues ahead of the CDR3 end, with the missing end drawn from the germline J gene. Germline values: CDR1 GTSNPN, CDR2 SVGIG (reference sequence). CDR3 length equals 11 residues. Trimming removed 0 bases from V and 5 bases from J, with 5 bases in between. The full variable domain, with the rest looked up from reference TRBV30 and TRBJ2-7, is SQTIHQWPATLVQPVGSPLSLECTVEGTSNPNLYWYRQAAGRGLQLLFYSVGIGQISSEVPQNLSASRPQDRQFILSSKKLLLSDSGFYLCAWSVLDEQYFGPGTRLTVT.

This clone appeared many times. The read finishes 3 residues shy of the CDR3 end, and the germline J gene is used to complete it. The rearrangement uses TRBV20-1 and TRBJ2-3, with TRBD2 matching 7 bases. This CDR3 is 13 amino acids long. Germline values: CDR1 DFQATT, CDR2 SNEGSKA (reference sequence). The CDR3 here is CSIAGGSADTQYF. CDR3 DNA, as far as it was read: TGCAGCATCGCAGGCGGGAGCGCAGATACG.

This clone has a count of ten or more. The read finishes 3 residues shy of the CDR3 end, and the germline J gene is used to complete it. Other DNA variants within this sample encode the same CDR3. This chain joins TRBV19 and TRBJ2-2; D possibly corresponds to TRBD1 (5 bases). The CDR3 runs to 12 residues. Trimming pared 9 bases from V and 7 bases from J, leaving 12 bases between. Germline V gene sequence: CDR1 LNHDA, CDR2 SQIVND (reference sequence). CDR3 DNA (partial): TGTGCCAGCATAGGGGATTTCGGGGAG. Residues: CASIGDFGE. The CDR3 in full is CASIGDFGELFF.

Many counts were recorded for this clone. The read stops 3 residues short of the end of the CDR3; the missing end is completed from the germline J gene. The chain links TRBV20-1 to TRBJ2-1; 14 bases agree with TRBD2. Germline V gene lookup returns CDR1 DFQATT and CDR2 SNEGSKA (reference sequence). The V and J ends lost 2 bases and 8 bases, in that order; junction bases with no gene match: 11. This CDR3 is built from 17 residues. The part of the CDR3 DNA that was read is TGCAGTGCTAGACTACCCCCGGGACTAGCGGGAGTAGATGAG. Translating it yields CSARLPPGLAGVDE. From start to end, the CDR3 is CSARLPPGLAGVDEQFF.

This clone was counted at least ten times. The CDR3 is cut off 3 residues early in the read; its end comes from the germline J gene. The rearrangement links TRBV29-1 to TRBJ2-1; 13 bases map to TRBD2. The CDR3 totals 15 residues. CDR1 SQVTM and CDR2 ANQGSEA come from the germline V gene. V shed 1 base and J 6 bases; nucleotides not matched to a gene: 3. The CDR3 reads CSVEGLAGGGNEQFF. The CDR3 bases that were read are TGCAGCGTTGAAGGACTAGCGGGAGGTGGCAATGAG.

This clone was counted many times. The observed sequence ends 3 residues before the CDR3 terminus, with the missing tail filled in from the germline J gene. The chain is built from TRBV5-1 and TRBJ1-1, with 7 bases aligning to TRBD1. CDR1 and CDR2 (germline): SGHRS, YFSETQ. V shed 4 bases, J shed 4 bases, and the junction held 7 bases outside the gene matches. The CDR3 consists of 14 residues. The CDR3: CASSQDRDGTEAFF. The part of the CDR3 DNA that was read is TGCGCCAGCAGCCAAGACAGGGATGGCACTGAA.

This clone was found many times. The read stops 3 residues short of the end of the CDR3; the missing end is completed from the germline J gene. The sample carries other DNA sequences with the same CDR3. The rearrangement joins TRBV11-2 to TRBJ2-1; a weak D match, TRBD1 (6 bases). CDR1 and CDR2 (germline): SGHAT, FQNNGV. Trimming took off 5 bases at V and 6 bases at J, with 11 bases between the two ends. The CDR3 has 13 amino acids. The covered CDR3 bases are TGTGCCAGCAGCCTCGCACAGGGCAATGAG. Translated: CASSLAQGNE. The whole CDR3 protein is CASSLAQGNEQFF.

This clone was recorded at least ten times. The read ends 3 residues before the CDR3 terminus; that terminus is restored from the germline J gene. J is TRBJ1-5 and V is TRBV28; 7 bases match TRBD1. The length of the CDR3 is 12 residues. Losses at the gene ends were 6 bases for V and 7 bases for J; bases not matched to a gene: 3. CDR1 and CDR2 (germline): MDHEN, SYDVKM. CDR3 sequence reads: CASRTGRQPQHF. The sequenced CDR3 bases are TGTGCCAGCAGGACAGGGCGACAGCCC. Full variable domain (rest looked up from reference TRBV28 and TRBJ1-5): DVKVTQSSRYLVKRTGEKVFLECVQDMDHENMFWYRQDPGLGLRLIYFSYDVKMKEKGDIPEGYSVSREKKERFSLILESASTNQTSMYLCASRTGRQPQHFGDGTRLSIL.

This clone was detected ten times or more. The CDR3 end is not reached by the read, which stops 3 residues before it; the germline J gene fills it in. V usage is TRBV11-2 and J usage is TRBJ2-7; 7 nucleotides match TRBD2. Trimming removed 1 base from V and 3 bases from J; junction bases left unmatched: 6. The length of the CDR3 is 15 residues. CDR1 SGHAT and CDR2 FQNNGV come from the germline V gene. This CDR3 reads CASSLVWGGNYEQYF. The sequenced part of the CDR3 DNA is TGTGCCAGCAGCTTAGTATGGGGGGGGAACTACGAG.

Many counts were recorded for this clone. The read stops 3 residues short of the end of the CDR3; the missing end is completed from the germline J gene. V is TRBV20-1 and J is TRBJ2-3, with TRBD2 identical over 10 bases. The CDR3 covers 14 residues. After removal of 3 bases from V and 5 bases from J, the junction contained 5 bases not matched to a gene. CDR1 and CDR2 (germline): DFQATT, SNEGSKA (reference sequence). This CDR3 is CSARASGSIDTQYF. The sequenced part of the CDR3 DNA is TGCAGTGCTAGGGCTAGCGGGAGTATAGATACG.

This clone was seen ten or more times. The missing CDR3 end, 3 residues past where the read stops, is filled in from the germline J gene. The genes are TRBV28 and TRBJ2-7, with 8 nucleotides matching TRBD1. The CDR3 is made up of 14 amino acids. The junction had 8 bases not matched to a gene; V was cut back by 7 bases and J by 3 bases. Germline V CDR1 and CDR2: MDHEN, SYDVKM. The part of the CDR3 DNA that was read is TGTGCCAGCACCCGGGGACAGGATCACTACGAG. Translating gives CASTRGQDHYE. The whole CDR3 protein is CASTRGQDHYEQYF.

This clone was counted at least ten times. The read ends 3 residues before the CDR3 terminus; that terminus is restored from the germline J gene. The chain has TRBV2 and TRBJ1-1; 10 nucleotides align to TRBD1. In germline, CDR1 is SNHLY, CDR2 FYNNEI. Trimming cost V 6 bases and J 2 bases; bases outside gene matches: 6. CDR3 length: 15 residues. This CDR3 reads CASSRTGGYNTEAFF. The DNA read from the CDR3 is TGTGCCAGCAGCAGGACAGGGGGTTATAACACTGAA. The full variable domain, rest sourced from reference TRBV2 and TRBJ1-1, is EPEVTQTPSHQVTQMGQEVILRCVPISNHLYFYWYRQILGQKVEFLVSFYNNEISEKSEIFDDQFSVERPDGSNFTLKIRSTKLEDSAMYFCASSRTGGYNTEAFFGQGTRLTVV.

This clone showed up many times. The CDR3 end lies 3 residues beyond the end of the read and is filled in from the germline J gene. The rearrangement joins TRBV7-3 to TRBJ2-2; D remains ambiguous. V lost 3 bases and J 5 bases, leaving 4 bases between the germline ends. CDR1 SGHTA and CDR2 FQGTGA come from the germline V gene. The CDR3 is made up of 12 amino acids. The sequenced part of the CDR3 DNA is TGTGCCAGCAGCTTCCGGACCGGGGAG. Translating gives CASSFRTGE. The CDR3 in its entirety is CASSFRTGELFF.

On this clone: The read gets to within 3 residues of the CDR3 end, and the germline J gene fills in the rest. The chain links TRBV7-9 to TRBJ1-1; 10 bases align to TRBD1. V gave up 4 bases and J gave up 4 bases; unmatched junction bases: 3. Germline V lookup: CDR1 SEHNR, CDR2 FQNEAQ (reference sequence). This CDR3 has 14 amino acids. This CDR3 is CASSSTGGITEAFF. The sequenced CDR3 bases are TGTGCCAGCAGCTCGACAGGGGGCATCACTGAA.

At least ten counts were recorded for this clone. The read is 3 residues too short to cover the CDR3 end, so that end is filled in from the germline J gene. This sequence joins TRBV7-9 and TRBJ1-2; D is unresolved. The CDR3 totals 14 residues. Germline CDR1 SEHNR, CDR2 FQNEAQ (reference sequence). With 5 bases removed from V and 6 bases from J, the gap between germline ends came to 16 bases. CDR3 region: CASSQTIRSDGYTF. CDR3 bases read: TGTGCCAGCAGCCAAACGATCAGATCCGATGGC. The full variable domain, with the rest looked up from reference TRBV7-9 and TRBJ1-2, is DTGVSQNPRHKITKRGQNVTFRCDPISEHNRLYWYRQTLGQGPEFLTYFQNEAQLEKSRLLSDRFSAERPKGSFSTLEIQRTEQGDSAMYLCASSQTIRSDGYTFGSGTRLTVV.

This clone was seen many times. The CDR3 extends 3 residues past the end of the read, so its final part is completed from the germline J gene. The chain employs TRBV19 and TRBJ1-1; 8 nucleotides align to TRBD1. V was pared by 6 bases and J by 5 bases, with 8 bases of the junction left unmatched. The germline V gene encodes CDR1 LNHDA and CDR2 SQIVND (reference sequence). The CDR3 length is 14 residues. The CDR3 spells CASSRQGIRTEAFF. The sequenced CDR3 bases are TGTGCCAGTAGCCGACAGGGGATAAGGACTGAA.

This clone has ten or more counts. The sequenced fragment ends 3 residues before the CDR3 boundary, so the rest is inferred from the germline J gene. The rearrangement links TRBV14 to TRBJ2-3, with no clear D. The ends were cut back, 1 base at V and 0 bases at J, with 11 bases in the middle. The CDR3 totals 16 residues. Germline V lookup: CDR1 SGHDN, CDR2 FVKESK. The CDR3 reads CASSQGAMPSTDTQYF. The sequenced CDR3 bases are TGTGCCAGCAGCCAAGGGGCAATGCCTAGCACAGATACG.

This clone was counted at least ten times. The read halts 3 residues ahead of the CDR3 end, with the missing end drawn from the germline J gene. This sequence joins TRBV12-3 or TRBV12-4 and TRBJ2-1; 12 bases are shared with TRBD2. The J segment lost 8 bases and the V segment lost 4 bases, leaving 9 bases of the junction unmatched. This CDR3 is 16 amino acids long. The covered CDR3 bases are TGTGCCAGCAGTTGGACTAGCGGGACGACGATCTATGAG. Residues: CASSWTSGTTIYE. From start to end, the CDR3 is CASSWTSGTTIYEQFF.

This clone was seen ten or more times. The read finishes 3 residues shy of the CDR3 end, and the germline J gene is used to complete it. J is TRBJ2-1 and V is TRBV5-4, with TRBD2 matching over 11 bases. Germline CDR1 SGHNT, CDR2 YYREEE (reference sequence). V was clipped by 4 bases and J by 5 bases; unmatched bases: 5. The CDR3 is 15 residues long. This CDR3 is CASSPRLAGNNEQFF. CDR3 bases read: TGTGCCAGCAGCCCCCGACTAGCGGGAAACAATGAG.

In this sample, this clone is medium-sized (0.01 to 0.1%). CDR3 sequence reads: CASSIGLAGGNNEQFF. CDR3 DNA, as far as it was read: TGTGCCAGTAGTATAGGACTAGCGGGGGGAAACAATGAG. V and J are TRBV19 and TRBJ2-1; TRBD2 aligns across 13 bases. The read terminates 3 residues ahead of where the CDR3 ends, so the germline J gene completes it. CDR3 length: 16 amino acids. V lost 1 base to trimming and J lost 5 bases; unmatched junction nucleotides: 2. Germline CDR1 LNHDA, CDR2 SQIVND (reference sequence).

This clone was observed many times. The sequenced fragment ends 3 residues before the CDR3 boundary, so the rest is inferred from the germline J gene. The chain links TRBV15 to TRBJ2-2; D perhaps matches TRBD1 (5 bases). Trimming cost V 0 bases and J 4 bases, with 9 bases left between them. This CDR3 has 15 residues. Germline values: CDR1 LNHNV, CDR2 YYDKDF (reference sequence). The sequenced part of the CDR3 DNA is TGTGCCACCAGCAGAGATATAGGGGTCACCGGGGAG. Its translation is CATSRDIGVTGE. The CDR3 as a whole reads CATSRDIGVTGELFF.

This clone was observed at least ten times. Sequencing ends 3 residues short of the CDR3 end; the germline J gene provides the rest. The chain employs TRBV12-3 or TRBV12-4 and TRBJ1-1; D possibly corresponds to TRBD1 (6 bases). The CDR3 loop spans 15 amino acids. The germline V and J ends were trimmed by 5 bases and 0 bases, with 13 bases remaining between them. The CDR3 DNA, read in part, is TGTGCCAGCAGTCTACAGGGTGGGATGAACACTGAA. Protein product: CASSLQGGMNTE. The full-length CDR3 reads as CASSLQGGMNTEAFF.

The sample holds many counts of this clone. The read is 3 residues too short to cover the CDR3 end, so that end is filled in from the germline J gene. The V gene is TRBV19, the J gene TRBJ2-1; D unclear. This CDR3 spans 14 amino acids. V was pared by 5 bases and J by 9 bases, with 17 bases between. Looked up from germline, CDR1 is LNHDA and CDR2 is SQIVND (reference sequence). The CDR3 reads CASSPGSNYGEQFF. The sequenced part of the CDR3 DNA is TGTGCCAGTAGTCCCGGATCTAACTATGGTGAG.

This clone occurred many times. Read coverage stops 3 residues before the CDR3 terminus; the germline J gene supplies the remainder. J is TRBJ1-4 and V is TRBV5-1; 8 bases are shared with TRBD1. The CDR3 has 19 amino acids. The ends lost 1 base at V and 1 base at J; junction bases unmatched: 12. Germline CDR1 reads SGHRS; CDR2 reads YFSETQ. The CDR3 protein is CASSLRSGTGGLTNEKLFF. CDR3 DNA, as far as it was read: TGCGCCAGCAGCTTGAGATCCGGGACAGGAGGCTTAACTAATGAAAAA.

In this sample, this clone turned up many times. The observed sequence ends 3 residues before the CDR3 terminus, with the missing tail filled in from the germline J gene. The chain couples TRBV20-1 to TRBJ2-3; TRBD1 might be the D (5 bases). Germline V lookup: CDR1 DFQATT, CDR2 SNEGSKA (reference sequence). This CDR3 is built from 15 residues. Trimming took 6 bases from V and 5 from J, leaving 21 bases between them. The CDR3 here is CSARRPAGAGDTQYF. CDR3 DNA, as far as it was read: TGCAGTGCAAGACGACCCGCTGGGGCTGGAGATACG.

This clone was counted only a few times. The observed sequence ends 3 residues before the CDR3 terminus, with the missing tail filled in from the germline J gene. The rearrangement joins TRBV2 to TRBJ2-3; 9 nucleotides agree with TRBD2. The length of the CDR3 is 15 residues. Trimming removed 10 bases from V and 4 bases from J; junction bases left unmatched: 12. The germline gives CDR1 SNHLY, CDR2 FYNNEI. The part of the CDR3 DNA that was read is TGTGCCACGAGGAGATGGTTAGCGGGAGCAGATACG. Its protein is CATRRWLAGADT. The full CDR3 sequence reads CATRRWLAGADTQYF.

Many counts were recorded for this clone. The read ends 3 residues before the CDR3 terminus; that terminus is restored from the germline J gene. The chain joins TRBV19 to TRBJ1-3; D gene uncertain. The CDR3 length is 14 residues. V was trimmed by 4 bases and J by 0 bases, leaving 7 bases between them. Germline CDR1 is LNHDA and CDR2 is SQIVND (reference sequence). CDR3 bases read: TGTGCCAGTAGTAATGGCCTCTCTGGAAACACC. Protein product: CASSNGLSGNT. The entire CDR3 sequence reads CASSNGLSGNTIYF.

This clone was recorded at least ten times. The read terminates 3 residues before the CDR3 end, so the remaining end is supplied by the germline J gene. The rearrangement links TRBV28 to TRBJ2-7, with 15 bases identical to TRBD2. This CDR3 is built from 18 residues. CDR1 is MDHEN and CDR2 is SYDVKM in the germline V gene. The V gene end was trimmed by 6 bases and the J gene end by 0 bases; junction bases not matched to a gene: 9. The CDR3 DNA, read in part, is TGTGCCAGCAGGCAACCGGGACTAGCGGGAGGAAGCTCCTACGAG. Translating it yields CASRQPGLAGGSSYE. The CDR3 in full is CASRQPGLAGGSSYEQYF.